One sample yielded the 8 T cell receptor beta chains listed below, sequenced in a study of blood T cells in healthy people across ages. For the second PCR, which ran for about 6 to 11 cycles, a sample-barcoded 5' primer and a J-beta primer mix were used. TCRdb passed the 5' RACE reads through MiXCR, listing each CDR3 protein once. The table has around 1,100,000 distinct CDR3 sequences, more than 30% seen once. Source material: blood. The origin of the receptors is a young man in good health.

CDR3 amino acids: CASSSRLAGDGTDTQYF. In DNA form, the CDR3 reads TGTGCCAGCAGTTCCAGACTAGCGGGGGACGGCACAGATACGCAGTATTTT. The gene calls are TRBV27 and TRBJ2-3; TRBD2 aligns across 12 bases. Germline-derived CDR1 and CDR2 are MNHEY and SMNVEV (reference sequence). This CDR3 spans 17 amino acids. Germline trimming cut 4 bases from V and 1 base from J; bases unmatched to any gene: 6.

This clonotype was seen only a few times. V usage is TRBV27 and J usage is TRBJ2-3; 9 bases match TRBD2. The V and J ends lost 4 bases and 5 bases, in that order; junction bases with no gene match: 7. Germline CDR1 and CDR2: MNHEY and SMNVEV (reference sequence). The CDR3 runs 15 residues. This CDR3 reads CASSSLSGGIDTQYF. CDR3 nucleotides: TGTGCCAGCAGTTCCCTTAGCGGGGGTATAGATACGCAGTATTTT.

The rearrangement links TRBV6-5 to TRBJ2-5, with 7 positions matching TRBD1. The J call is doubtful: the DNA matches TRBJ2-7 better. The CDR3 covers 12 residues. Germline V gives CDR1 MNHEY, CDR2 SVGAGI. CDR3 DNA: TGTGCCAGCAGTTCCCCAGGGGGCGAGCAGTACTTC. Protein: CASSSPGGEQYF.

The sample holds many counts of this clonotype. The chain recombines TRBV2 with TRBJ2-1; 10 bases align to TRBD1. Germline loops: CDR1 SNHLY, CDR2 FYNNEI. This CDR3 contains 18 residues. V trimming: 4 bases; J trimming: 0 bases; junction bases outside the gene matches: 9. The CDR3 nucleotides are TGTGCCAGCAGTGCCCTTTTCGGACAGGGGGACTCCTACAATGAGCAGTTCTTC. Protein sequence: CASSALFGQGDSYNEQFF.

This clonotype appeared a few times. The chain couples TRBV12-3 or TRBV12-4 to TRBJ1-2; D not certain. This CDR3 is 15 amino acids long. V gave up 5 bases and J gave up 4 bases, with 17 bases separating them. This CDR3 is CASSQDRSLGYGYTF. The CDR3 nucleotides read TGTGCCAGCAGTCAAGACCGTTCTCTGGGCTATGGCTACACCTTC.

Notes on this clonotype: At one end, the junction sequence differs from germline, possibly due to a read error. The chain joins TRBV7-2 to TRBJ1-5; D gene uncertain. Per the germline V gene, CDR1 is SGHTA and CDR2 is FQGNSA. This CDR3 has 16 residues. In nucleotides, the CDR3 is TGTGTCAGCAGCTTAGATCGGCGACCATTCAATCAGCCCCAGCATTTT. This codes for CVSSLDRRPFNQPQHF.

The chain combines TRBV20-1 with TRBJ1-5; D is possibly TRBD1 (5 bases). The germline V gene encodes CDR1 DFQATT and CDR2 SNEGSKA (reference sequence). Trimming stripped 3 bases from V and 6 bases from J, with 27 bases between. There are 18 residues in the CDR3. Here the CDR3 reads CSASEDRGSWGEFQPQHF. The CDR3 bases are TGCAGTGCTAGTGAAGACCGGGGGTCGTGGGGGGAATTTCAGCCCCAGCATTTT.

V and J are TRBV4-1 and TRBJ2-2; D gene ambiguous. The CDR3 is made up of 15 amino acids. Germline V gives CDR1 MGHRA, CDR2 YSYEKL. V dropped 2 bases and J dropped 6 bases, with 13 bases sitting between them. CDR3 sequence: CASSQPHTVAGELFF. CDR3 DNA sequence: TGCGCCAGCAGCCAACCCCACACGGTCGCCGGGGAGCTGTTTTTT.